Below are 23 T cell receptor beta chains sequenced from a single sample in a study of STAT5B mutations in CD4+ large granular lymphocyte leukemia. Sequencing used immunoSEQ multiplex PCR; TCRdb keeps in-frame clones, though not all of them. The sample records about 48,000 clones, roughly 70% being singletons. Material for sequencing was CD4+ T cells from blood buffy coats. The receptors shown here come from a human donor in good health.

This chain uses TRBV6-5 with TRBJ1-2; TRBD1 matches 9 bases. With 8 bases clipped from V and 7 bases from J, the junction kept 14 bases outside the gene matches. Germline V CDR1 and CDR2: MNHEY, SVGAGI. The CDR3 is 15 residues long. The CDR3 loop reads CASRQRRGQGFGYTF. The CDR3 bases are TGTGCCAGCCGCCAACGAAGGGGACAGGGATTTGGCTACACCTTC.

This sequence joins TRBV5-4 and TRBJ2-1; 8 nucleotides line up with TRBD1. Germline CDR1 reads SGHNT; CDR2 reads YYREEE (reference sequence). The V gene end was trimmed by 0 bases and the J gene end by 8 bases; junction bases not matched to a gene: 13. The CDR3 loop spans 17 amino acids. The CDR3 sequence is CASSLAQGAGRQDEQFF. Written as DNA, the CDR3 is TGTGCCAGCAGCTTGGCCCAGGGGGCTGGTCGACAGGATGAGCAGTTCTTC.

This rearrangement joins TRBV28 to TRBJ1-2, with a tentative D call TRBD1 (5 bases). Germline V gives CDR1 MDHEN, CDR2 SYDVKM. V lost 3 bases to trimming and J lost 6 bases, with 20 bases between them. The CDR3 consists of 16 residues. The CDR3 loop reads CASSFVSGTTGDGYTF. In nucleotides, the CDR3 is TGTGCCAGCAGTTTTGTTTCAGGGACGACGGGCGATGGCTACACCTTC.

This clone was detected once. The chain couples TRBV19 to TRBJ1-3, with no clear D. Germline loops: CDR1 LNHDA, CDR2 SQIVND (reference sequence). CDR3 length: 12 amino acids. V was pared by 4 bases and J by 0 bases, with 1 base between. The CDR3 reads CASSNSGNTIYF. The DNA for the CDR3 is TGTGCCAGTAGTAACTCTGGAAACACCATATATTTT. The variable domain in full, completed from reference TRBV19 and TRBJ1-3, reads DGGITQSPKYLFRKEGQNVTLSCEQNLNHDAMYWYRQDPGQGLRLIYYSQIVNDFQKGDIAEGYSVSREKKESFPLTVTSAQKNPTAFYLCASSNSGNTIYFGEGSWLTVV.

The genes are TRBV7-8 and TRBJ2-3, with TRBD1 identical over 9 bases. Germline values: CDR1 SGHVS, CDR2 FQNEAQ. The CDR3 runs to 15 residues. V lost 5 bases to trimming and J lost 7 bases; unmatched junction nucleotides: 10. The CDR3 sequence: CASSNQGQGGNTQYF. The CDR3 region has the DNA TGTGCCAGCAGCAACCAGGGACAGGGCGGTAATACGCAGTATTTT.

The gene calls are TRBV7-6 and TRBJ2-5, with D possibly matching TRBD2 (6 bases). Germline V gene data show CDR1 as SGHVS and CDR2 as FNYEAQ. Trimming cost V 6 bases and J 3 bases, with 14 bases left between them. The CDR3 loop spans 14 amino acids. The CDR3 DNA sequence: TGTGCCAGCAGTTACGGGACTTCAAAAGAGACCCAGTACTTC. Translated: CASSYGTSKETQYF.

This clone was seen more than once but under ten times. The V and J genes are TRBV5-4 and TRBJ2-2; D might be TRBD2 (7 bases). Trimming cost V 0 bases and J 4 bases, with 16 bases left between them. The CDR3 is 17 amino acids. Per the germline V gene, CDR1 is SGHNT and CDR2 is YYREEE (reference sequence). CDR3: CASSLGVAGASTGELFF. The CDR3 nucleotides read TGTGCCAGCAGCTTGGGGGTGGCGGGGGCCTCCACCGGGGAGCTGTTTTTT.

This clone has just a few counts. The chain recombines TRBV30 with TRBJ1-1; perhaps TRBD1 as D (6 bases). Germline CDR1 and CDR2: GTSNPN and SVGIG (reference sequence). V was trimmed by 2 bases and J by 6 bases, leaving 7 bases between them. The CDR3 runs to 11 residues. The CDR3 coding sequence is TGTGCCTGGAGTACAGGGCCTGAAGCTTTCTTT. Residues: CAWSTGPEAFF.

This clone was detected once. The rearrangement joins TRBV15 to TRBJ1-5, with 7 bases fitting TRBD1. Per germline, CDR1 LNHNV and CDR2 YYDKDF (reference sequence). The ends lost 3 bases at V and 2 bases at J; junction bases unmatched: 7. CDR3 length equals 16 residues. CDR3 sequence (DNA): TGTGCCACCAGCAGGATTACCGGGACAGGCAATCAGCCCCAGCATTTT. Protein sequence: CATSRITGTGNQPQHF.

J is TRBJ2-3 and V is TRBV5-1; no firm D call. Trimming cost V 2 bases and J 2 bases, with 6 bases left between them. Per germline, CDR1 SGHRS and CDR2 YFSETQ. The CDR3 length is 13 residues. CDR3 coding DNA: TGCGCCAGCAGCTTCCGGTTCACAGATACGCAGTATTTT. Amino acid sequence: CASSFRFTDTQYF.

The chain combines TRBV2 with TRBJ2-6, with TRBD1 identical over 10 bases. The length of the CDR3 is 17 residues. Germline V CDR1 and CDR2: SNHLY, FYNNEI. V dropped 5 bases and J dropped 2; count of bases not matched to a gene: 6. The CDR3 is CASSPGTGVTGANVLTF. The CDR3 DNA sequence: TGTGCCAGCAGTCCCGGGACAGGGGTAACTGGGGCCAACGTCCTGACTTTC.

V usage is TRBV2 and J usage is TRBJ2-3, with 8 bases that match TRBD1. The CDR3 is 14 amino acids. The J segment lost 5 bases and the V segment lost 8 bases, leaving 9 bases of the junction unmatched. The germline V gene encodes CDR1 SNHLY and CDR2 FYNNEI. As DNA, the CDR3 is TGTGCCAGCTTACAGGGGGGTGTTGTAGATACGCAGTATTTT. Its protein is CASLQGGVVDTQYF. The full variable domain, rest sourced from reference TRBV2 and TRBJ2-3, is EPEVTQTPSHQVTQMGQEVILRCVPISNHLYFYWYRQILGQKVEFLVSFYNNEISEKSEIFDDQFSVERPDGSNFTLKIRSTKLEDSAMYFCASLQGGVVDTQYFGPGTRLTVL.

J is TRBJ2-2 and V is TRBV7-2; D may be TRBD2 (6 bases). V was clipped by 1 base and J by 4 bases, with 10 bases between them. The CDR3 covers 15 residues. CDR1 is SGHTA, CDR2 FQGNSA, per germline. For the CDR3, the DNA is TGTGCCAGCAGCTTAGATGGAGCGGGCACCGGGGAGCTGTTTTTT. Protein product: CASSLDGAGTGELFF.

In DNA form, the CDR3 reads TGTGCCAGCAGCTTGACAAAGAACACCGGGGAGCTGTTTTTT. It yields the protein CASSLTKNTGELFF. This chain joins TRBV7-9 and TRBJ2-2; D gene unclear. In germline, CDR1 is SEHNR, CDR2 FQNEAQ (reference sequence). The ends were cut back, 3 bases at V and 1 base at J, with 6 bases in the middle. CDR3 size: 14 residues.

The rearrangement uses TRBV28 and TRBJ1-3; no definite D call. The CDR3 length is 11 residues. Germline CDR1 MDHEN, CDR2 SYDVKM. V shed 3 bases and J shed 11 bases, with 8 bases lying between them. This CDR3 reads CASSFVGSIYF. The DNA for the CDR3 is TGTGCCAGCAGTTTTGTAGGATCCATATATTTT.

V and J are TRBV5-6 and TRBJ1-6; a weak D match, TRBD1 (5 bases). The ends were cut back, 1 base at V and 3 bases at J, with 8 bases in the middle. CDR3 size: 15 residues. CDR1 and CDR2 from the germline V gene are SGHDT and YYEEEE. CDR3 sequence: CASSLRGFYNSPLHF. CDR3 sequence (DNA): TGTGCCAGCAGCTTGAGGGGTTTCTATAATTCACCCCTCCACTTT. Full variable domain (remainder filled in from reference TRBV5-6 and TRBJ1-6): DAGVTQSPTHLIKTRGQQVTLRCSPKSGHDTVSWYQQALGQGPQFIFQYYEEEERQRGNFPDRFSGHQFPNYSSELNVNALLLGDSALYLCASSLRGFYNSPLHFGNGTRLTVT.

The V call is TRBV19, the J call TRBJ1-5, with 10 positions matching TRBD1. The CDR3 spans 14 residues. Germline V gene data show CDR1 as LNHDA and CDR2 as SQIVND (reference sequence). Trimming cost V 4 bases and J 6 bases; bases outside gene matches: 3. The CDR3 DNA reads TGTGCCAGTAGTACGGACAGGGGGATTCAGCCCCAGCATTTT. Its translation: CASSTDRGIQPQHF. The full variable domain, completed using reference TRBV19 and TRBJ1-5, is DGGITQSPKYLFRKEGQNVTLSCEQNLNHDAMYWYRQDPGQGLRLIYYSQIVNDFQKGDIAEGYSVSREKKESFPLTVTSAQKNPTAFYLCASSTDRGIQPQHFGDGTRLSIL.

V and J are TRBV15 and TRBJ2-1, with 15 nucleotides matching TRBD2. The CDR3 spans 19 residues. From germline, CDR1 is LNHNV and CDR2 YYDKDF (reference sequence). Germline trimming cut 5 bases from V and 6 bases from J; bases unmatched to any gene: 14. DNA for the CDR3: TGTGCCACCAGCGGGCAGACAAGGACTAGCGGGGGGGCTCGCAATGAGCAGTTCTTC. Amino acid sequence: CATSGQTRTSGGARNEQFF.

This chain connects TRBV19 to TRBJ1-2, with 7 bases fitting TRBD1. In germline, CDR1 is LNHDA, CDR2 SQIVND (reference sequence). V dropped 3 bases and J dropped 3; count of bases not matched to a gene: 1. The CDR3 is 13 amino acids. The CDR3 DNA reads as TGTGCCAGTAGTATGGGGACAGACTATGGCTACACCTTC. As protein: CASSMGTDYGYTF.

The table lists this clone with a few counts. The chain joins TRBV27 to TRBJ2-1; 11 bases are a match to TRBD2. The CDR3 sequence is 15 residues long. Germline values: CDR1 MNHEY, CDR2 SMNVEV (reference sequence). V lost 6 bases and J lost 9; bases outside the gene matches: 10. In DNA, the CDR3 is TGTGCCAGCAGGCACCGACTAGCGGGGCCTTCTGAGCAGTTCTTC. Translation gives CASRHRLAGPSEQFF.

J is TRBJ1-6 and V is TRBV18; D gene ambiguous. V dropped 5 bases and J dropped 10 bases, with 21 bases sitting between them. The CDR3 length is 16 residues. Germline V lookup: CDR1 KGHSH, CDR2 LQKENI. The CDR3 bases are TGTGCCAGCTCATATTCCCCCGGTAATTTAGGATCACCCCTCCACTTT. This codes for CASSYSPGNLGSPLHF.

The chain's CDR3 is CASRLGRGQGEAFF. The CDR3 bases are TGTGCCAGCAGGCTTGGACGAGGGCAGGGTGAAGCTTTCTTT. The chain has TRBV27 and TRBJ1-1; D is possibly TRBD1 (5 bases). The germline V gene has CDR1 MNHEY and CDR2 SMNVEV (reference sequence). V was clipped by 6 bases and J by 7 bases, with 18 bases between them. The length of the CDR3 is 14 residues.

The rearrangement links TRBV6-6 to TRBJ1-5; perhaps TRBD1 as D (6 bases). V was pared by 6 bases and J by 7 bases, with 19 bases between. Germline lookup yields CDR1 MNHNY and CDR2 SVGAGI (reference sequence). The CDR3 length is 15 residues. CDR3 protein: CASSQTGSQGQPQHF. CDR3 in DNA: TGTGCCAGCAGCCAGACGGGGAGTCAGGGGCAGCCCCAGCATTTT.